Shown below are 9 T cell receptor beta chains from a single sample sequenced in a study of T cell changes during pregnancy in multiple sclerosis. This table comes from immunoSEQ multiplex PCR, and its TCRdb copy is limited to in-frame clones, with some not included. The sample holds about 36,000 clones; 93% are singletons and the top ten take about 0.41%. Here the sequenced sample was CD4+ T cells from peripheral blood mononuclear cells, taken in the first trimester of pregnancy. The receptor set was obtained from a female donor with multiple sclerosis, enrolled in a pregnancy study.

The gene calls are TRBV4-1 and TRBJ2-7; D may be TRBD2 (5 bases). CDR3 length: 13 amino acids. Trimming cost V 2 bases and J 2 bases, with 7 bases left between them. Germline CDR1 and CDR2: MGHRA and YSYEKL. CDR3 nucleotide sequence: TGCGCCAGCAGCCAAACTAGGACCTACGAGCAGTACTTC. It translates to CASSQTRTYEQYF.

The chain combines TRBV14 with TRBJ2-5; TRBD1 might be the D (5 bases). The germline V and J ends were trimmed by 0 bases and 7 bases, with 12 bases remaining between them. The CDR3 totals 14 residues. Germline assignment: CDR1 SGHDN and CDR2 FVKESK. This CDR3 reads CASSQEAGTGTQYF. The DNA of the CDR3 is TGTGCCAGCAGCCAAGAGGCAGGCACAGGGACCCAGTACTTC.

The chain couples TRBV7-8 to TRBJ2-1; 9 bases match TRBD2. V lost 9 bases and J lost 3; bases outside the gene matches: 9. The CDR3 consists of 15 residues. CDR1 is SGHVS and CDR2 is FQNEAQ in the germline V gene. CDR3 sequence: CASRPSGARYNEQFF. The CDR3 DNA reads as TGTGCCAGTAGACCTAGCGGGGCGCGCTACAATGAGCAGTTCTTC.

The chain is built from TRBV7-9 and TRBJ1-1; D unresolved. Trimming removed 5 bases at V and 1 base at J, with 14 bases between. Germline V lookup: CDR1 SEHNR, CDR2 FQNEAQ (reference sequence). CDR3 length equals 15 residues. The DNA for the CDR3 is TGTGCCAGCAGCCCGAGCGGCCTGACGAACACTGAAGCTTTCTTT. This gives the protein CASSPSGLTNTEAFF.

The chain employs TRBV4-1 and TRBJ1-1, with unresolved D. The germline V gene has CDR1 MGHRA and CDR2 YSYEKL. V lost 5 bases to trimming and J lost 11 bases, with 24 bases between them. The CDR3 extends over 15 amino acids. This chain's CDR3 is CASSTQALPESRAFF. CDR3 nucleotide sequence: TGCGCCAGCAGCACCCAAGCCCTTCCGGAGTCGCGGGCTTTCTTT.

This clone was counted once. The chain is built from TRBV29-1 and TRBJ1-3, with D maybe TRBD1 (5 bases). The ends were cut back, 3 bases at V and 0 bases at J, with 9 bases in the middle. There are 14 residues in the CDR3. Germline CDR1 is SQVTM and CDR2 is ANQGSEA. CDR3 bases: TGCAGCGTTGACCAGGGTCTCTCTGGAAACACCATATATTTT. Its translation: CSVDQGLSGNTIYF.

The genes are TRBV6-6 and TRBJ1-1, with 9 bases fitting TRBD1. With V trimmed by 4 bases and J by 11 bases, 8 bases remained unmatched. The CDR3 sequence is 13 residues long. CDR1 MNHNY and CDR2 SVGAGI come from the germline V gene (reference sequence). The CDR3 region has the DNA TGTGCCAGCAGTTCCAGGACAGGGGATCATGCTTTCTTT. Residues: CASSSRTGDHAFF.

The gene calls are TRBV15 and TRBJ1-5; D is ambiguous. This CDR3 has 15 residues. V gave up 0 bases and J gave up 9 bases, with 15 bases separating them. The germline V gene has CDR1 LNHNV and CDR2 YYDKDF (reference sequence). DNA of the CDR3: TGTGCCACCAGCAGAGATATAAGTTCCCGGGGGCCCCAGCATTTT. Translated, it gives CATSRDISSRGPQHF.

The table lists this clone with a count of one. The chain links TRBV19 to TRBJ1-5, with D possibly TRBD1 on 5 matching bases. CDR1 and CDR2 (germline): LNHDA, SQIVND (reference sequence). The V end was cut by 5 bases, the J end by 4 bases, with 15 bases between. This CDR3 is built from 15 residues. As DNA, the CDR3 is TGTGCCAGTAGTGGGGCAGGGAACGGAAATCAGCCCCAGCATTTT. It encodes CASSGAGNGNQPQHF.